This T cell receptor (beta chain) was recovered during a study of TIL therapy for anti-PD-1-resistant metastatic lung cancer. For the study at large: Progressing patients received lymphodepletion, expanded TIL infusion and IL-2. Median tumor mutation burden was under 1.9 mutations per megabase.

The CDR3 length is 15 residues. Trimming pared 2 bases from V and 8 bases from J, leaving 15 bases between. In germline, CDR1 is MNHEY, CDR2 SVGAGI. This clone occurred once. What it binds is unknown. Study-level results: Treatment-naive, never-smoker and oncogene-addicted patients were overrepresented in this highly selected cohort.

Sequencing used immunoSEQ v3. Here immunoSEQ multiplex PCR was the method, and the copy in TCRdb shows in-frame clones only, minus some. Among more than 45,000 clones listed, around nine tenths were seen once. The time point was: pre-treatment sample, taken before nivolumab and TIL therapy. Patients were adults with stage 4 NSCLC. V is TRBV6-5 and J is TRBJ1-4; possible D gene TRBD1, 5 bases. The sample consisted of blood, taken at baseline. This TCR was sampled from a person aged 30 to 80 with non-small cell lung cancer. CDR3 residues: CASSYLQGGREKLFF. DNA for the CDR3: TGTGCCAGCAGTTACCTGCAGGGAGGGCGGGAAAAACTGTTTTTT.